The 16 T cell receptor beta chains presented below share a single source sample, sequenced in a study of identical twins. TCRdb called the 5' RACE reads again in MiXCR, with one record for every CDR3 protein. The data hold approximately 1.8 million distinct CDR3 sequences, with under 35% observed a single time. Sequenced sample: cord blood. These receptor sequences come from a newborn girl in good health.

This clonotype was counted a few times. The chain employs TRBV20-1 and TRBJ1-5; 7 positions agree with TRBD1. Germline V lookup: CDR1 DFQATT, CDR2 SNEGSKA (reference sequence). The CDR3 is 15 amino acids. V was pared by 3 bases and J by 0 bases, with 5 bases of the junction left unmatched. The CDR3 DNA sequence: TGCAGTGCTAGTCGGACAGGCCATAGCAATCAGCCCCAGCATTTT. Protein: CSASRTGHSNQPQHF.

This clonotype was detected a few times. The chain uses TRBV27 and TRBJ1-6; TRBD1 is a possible D gene (5 bases). The CDR3 spans 17 residues. Germline-derived CDR1 and CDR2 are MNHEY and SMNVEV (reference sequence). V was clipped by 1 base and J by 2 bases, with 12 bases between them. The chain's CDR3 is CASSLYGARAYNSPLHF. The CDR3 bases are TGTGCCAGCAGTTTATATGGGGCGCGCGCCTATAATTCACCCCTCCACTTT.

This clonotype was counted only a few times. Germline is not matched at one junction end, which may reflect a read error. This sequence joins TRBV5-5 and TRBJ2-3; the D call may be TRBD1 or TRBD2 (5 bases each). Germline assignment: CDR1 SGHKS and CDR2 YYEKEE (reference sequence). The CDR3 loop spans 16 amino acids. The CDR3 region is CASSTGRDLDTDTQYF. The CDR3 DNA reads TGTGCTAGCAGCACAGGACGGGACCTAGACACAGATACGCAGTATTTT. The full variable domain, its missing parts supplied by reference TRBV5-5 and TRBJ2-3, is DAGVTQSPTHLIKTRGQQVTLRCSPISGHKSVSWYQQVLGQGPQFIFQYYEKEERGRGNFPDRFSARQFPNYSSELNVNALLLGDSALYLCASSTGRDLDTDTQYFGPGTRLTVL.

The table lists this clonotype with a few counts. The CDR3 here is CSAKRGGLDTQYF. The CDR3 DNA is TGCAGTGCTAAGAGAGGGGGGTTGGATACGCAGTATTTT. The V gene is TRBV20-1, the J gene TRBJ2-3, with D possibly being TRBD1 or TRBD2 (6 bases each). Trimming removed 4 bases from V and 6 bases from J, with 14 bases in between. The germline V gene encodes CDR1 DFQATT and CDR2 SNEGSKA (reference sequence). The CDR3 runs 13 residues.

This clonotype was observed at least ten times. The rearrangement links TRBV5-1 to TRBJ2-7; maybe TRBD2 (6 bases). V was pared by 2 bases and J by 2 bases, with 14 bases between. The CDR3 has 15 amino acids. Germline lookup yields CDR1 SGHRS and CDR2 YFSETQ. CDR3 nucleotides: TGCGCCAGCAGCTTATCTGGCCGACTAGCCTACGAGCAGTACTTC. Protein sequence: CASSLSGRLAYEQYF.

There are a few counts of this clonotype. The chain links TRBV12-3 or TRBV12-4 to TRBJ1-2, with D possibly being TRBD1 (6 bases). V lost 3 bases, J lost 7 bases, and 18 bases lay in between. This CDR3 is built from 15 residues. CDR3 protein: CASSFGTRGGSGYTF. CDR3 sequence (DNA): TGTGCCAGCAGTTTCGGCACGAGAGGGGGTAGTGGCTACACCTTC.

To note about this clonotype: A read error may account for a junction end that differs from germline. The chain links TRBV20-1 to TRBJ1-1; D gene ambiguous. In germline, CDR1 is DFQATT, CDR2 SNEGSKA (reference sequence). The CDR3 is 11 amino acids. The CDR3 spells CSADDYTDAFF. DNA of the CDR3: TGCAGTGCTGACGATTACACTGACGCTTTCTTT.

The chain uses TRBV11-1 and TRBJ1-2; D possibly corresponds to TRBD1 (5 bases). This CDR3 comprises 13 residues. V lost 5 bases and J 7 bases, leaving 14 bases between the germline ends. The germline CDR1 and CDR2 sequences are SGHAT and FQDESV (reference sequence). The CDR3 nucleotides are TGTGCCAGCAGCCACCTAAGGGGAGGTGGCTACACCTTC. Residues: CASSHLRGGGYTF.

This clonotype has more than one count but fewer than ten. The genes are TRBV27 and TRBJ2-3; a weak D match, TRBD1 (6 bases). The V and J ends lost 3 bases and 1 base respectively, with 11 bases between them. The CDR3 is 15 residues long. Per the germline V gene, CDR1 is MNHEY and CDR2 is SMNVEV (reference sequence). CDR3 in amino acids: CASSFRGLRTDTQYF. The CDR3, as DNA: TGTGCCAGCAGTTTCAGGGGCCTCCGCACAGATACGCAGTATTTT.

The V and J genes are TRBV10-3 and TRBJ2-1, with 11 bases lining up with TRBD2. The V gene's germline CDR1 is ENHRY and CDR2 SYGVKD. This CDR3 has 14 amino acids. After removal of 6 bases from V and 8 bases from J, the junction contained 6 bases not matched to a gene. The chain's CDR3 is CAISEASGGYEQFF. The DNA of the CDR3 is TGTGCCATCAGCGAGGCTAGCGGGGGGTATGAGCAGTTCTTC.

This clonotype was found a few times. The chain combines TRBV20-1 with TRBJ1-5; D gene unclear. The V gene lost 2 bases and the J gene lost 0 bases, with 8 bases spanning the gap. The CDR3 is 14 residues long. Germline loops: CDR1 DFQATT, CDR2 SNEGSKA (reference sequence). This chain's CDR3 is CSARRGNSNQPQHF. The CDR3 DNA reads as TGCAGTGCTAGAAGAGGGAATAGCAATCAGCCCCAGCATTTT.

The chain combines TRBV6-2 or TRBV6-3 with TRBJ2-2, with D tentatively TRBD2 (6 bases). The germline V gene encodes CDR1 MNHEY and CDR2 SVGEGT. V was shortened by 8 bases and J by 6 bases, with 16 bases between the two germline ends. The CDR3 covers 14 residues. As DNA, the CDR3 is TGTGCCAGCCGTGGAGCGGGCTTGTCCGGGGAGCTGTTTTTT. Protein: CASRGAGLSGELFF.

This clonotype was seen repeatedly, ten times or more. With a much larger clone just one base away, this may be a read error. The J gene is TRBJ1-4, the V gene TRBV5-1; D is uncertain. The CDR3 has 14 residues. Deletions cut 2 bases from V and 0 bases from J, with 5 bases between. Germline CDR1 and CDR2: SGHRS and YFSETQ. This CDR3 reads CASSFTATNEKLFF. DNA for the CDR3: TGCGCCAGCAGCTTTACAGCAACTAATGAAAAACTGTTTTTT.

This clonotype was observed a few times. The CDR3 DNA is TGCAGTGCTAGAGATCCGGTCTTCACAGATACGCAGTATTTT. This sequence encodes CSARDPVFTDTQYF. V and J are TRBV20-1 and TRBJ2-3; D unresolved. Per the germline V gene, CDR1 is DFQATT and CDR2 is SNEGSKA (reference sequence). V lost 0 bases to trimming and J lost 2 bases, with 9 bases between them. CDR3 size: 14 residues.

The rearrangement uses TRBV7-2 and TRBJ1-4; D might be TRBD1 (5 bases). CDR3 length: 19 amino acids. V lost 1 base, J lost 6 bases, and 24 bases lay in between. CDR1 is SGHTA, CDR2 FQGNSA, per germline. Here the CDR3 reads CASSLVPTTGGTWDEKLFF. The CDR3 DNA reads as TGTGCCAGCAGCTTAGTTCCAACCACCGGGGGGACCTGGGATGAAAAACTGTTTTTT.

This clonotype was recorded a few times. In DNA form, the CDR3 reads TGTGCCAGCAGCCGTCAACTGGCCCCGGGGACTGAAGCTTTCTTT. This codes for CASSRQLAPGTEAFF. J is TRBJ1-1 and V is TRBV11-2; D call uncertain. Germline values: CDR1 SGHAT, CDR2 FQNNGV. CDR3 length: 15 residues. V lost 5 bases and J 5 bases, leaving 18 bases between the germline ends.